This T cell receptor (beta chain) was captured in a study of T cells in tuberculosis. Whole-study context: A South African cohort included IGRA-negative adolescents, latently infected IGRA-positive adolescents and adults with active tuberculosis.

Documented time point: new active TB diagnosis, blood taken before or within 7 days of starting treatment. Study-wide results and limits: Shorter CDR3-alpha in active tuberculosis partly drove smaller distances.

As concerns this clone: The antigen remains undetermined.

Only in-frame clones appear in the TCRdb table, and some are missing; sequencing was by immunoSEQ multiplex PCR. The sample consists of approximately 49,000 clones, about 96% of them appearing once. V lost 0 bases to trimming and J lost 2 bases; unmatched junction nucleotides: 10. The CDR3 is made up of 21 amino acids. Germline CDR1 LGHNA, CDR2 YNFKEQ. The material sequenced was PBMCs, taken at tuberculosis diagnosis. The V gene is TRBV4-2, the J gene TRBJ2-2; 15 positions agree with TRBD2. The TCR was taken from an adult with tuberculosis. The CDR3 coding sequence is TGTGCCAGCAGCCAAGATCCCAGGACTAGCGGGAGGGCCCCTAACACCGGGGAGCTGTTTTTT. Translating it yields CASSQDPRTSGRAPNTGELFF.